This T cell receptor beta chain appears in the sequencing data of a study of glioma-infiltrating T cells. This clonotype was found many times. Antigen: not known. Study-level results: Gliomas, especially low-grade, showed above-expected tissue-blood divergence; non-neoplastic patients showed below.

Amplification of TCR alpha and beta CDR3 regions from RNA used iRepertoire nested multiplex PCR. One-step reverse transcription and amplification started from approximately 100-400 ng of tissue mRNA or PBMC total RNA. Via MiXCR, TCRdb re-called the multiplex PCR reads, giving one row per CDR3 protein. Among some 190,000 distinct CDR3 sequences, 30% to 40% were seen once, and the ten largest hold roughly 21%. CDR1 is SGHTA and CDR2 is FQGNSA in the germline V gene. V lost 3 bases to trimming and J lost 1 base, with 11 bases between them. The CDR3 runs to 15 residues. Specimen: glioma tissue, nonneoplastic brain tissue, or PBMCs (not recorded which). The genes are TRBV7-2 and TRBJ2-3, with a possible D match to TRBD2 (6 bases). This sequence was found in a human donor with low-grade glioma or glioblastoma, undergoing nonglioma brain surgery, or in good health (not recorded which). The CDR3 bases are TGTGCCAGCAGCTTCAAAGGGACTGGCACAGATACGCAGTATTTT. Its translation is CASSFKGTGTDTQYF.